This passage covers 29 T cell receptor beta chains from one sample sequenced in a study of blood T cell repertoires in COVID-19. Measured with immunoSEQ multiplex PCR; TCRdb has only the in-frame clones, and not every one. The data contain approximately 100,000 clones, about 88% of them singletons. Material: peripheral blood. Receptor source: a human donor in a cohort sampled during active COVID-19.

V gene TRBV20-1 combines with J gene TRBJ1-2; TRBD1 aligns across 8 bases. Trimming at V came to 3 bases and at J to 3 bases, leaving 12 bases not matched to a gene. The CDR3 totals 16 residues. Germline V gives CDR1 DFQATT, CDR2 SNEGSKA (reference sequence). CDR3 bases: TGCAGTGCTAGTCCCCAACAGGGGGGTGGCGACTATGGCTACACCTTC. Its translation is CSASPQQGGGDYGYTF.

The chain's CDR3 is CASSLGQGETYEQYF. The DNA for the CDR3 is TGTGCCAGCTCACTTGGGCAGGGGGAGACCTACGAGCAGTACTTC. The V and J genes are TRBV18 and TRBJ2-7, with TRBD1 matching over 7 bases. CDR3 length equals 15 residues. The germline V gene encodes CDR1 KGHSH and CDR2 LQKENI. Germline trimming cut 4 bases from V and 2 bases from J; bases unmatched to any gene: 8.

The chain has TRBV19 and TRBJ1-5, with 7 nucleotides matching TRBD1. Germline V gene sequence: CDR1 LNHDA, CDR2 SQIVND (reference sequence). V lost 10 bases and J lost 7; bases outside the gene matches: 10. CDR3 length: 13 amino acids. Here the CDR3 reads CATATGFGQPQHF. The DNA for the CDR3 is TGTGCCACGGCGACAGGGTTCGGCCAGCCCCAGCATTTT. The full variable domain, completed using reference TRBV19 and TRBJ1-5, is DGGITQSPKYLFRKEGQNVTLSCEQNLNHDAMYWYRQDPGQGLRLIYYSQIVNDFQKGDIAEGYSVSREKKESFPLTVTSAQKNPTAFYLCATATGFGQPQHFGDGTRLSIL.

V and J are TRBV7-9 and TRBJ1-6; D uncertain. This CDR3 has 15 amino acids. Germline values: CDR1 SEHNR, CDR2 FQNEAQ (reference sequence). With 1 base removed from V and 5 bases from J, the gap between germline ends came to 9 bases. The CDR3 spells CASSLVGANNSPLHF. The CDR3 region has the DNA TGTGCCAGCAGCTTAGTGGGCGCAAATAATTCACCCCTCCACTTT.

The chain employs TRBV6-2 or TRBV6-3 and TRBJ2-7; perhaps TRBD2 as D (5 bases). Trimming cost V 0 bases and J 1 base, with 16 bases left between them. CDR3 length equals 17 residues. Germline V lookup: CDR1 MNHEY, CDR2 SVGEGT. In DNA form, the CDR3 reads TGTGCCAGCAGTTACTCGAGGGTATTAGGCAGATCCTACGAGCAGTACTTC. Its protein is CASSYSRVLGRSYEQYF.

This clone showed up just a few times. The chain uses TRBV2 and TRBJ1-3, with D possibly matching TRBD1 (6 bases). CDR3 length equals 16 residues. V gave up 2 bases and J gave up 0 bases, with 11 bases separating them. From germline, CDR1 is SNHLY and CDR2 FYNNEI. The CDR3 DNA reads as TGTGCCAGCAGTGAACCCGGACAGCTCTCTGGAAACACCATATATTTT. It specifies CASSEPGQLSGNTIYF.

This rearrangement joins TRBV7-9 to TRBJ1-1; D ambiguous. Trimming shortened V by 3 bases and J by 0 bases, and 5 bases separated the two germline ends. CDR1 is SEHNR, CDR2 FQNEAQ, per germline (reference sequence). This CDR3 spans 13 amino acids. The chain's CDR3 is CASSFEMNTEAFF. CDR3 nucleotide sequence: TGTGCCAGCAGCTTTGAGATGAACACTGAAGCTTTCTTT.

CDR3 nucleotides: TGTGCCGTTCTAGGCTCAAATGAAAAACTGTTTTTT. Its protein product is CAVLGSNEKLFF. This sequence joins TRBV28 and TRBJ1-4; D is ambiguous. The V gene lost 11 bases and the J gene lost 5 bases, with 12 bases spanning the gap. The CDR3 is made up of 12 amino acids. CDR1 and CDR2 (germline): MDHEN, SYDVKM.

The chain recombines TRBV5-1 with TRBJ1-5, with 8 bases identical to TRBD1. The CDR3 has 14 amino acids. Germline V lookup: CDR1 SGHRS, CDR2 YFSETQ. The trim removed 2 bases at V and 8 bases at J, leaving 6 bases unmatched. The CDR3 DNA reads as TGCGCCAGCAGCTTTGGGACAGGCCAAGAGCCCCAGCATTTT. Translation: CASSFGTGQEPQHF.

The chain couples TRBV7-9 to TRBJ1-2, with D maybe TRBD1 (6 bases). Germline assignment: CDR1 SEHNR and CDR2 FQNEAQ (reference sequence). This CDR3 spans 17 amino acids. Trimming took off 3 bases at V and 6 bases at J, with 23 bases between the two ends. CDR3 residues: CASSFGVAAGALHGYTF. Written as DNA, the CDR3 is TGTGCCAGCAGCTTCGGGGTGGCGGCAGGGGCATTGCATGGCTACACCTTC.

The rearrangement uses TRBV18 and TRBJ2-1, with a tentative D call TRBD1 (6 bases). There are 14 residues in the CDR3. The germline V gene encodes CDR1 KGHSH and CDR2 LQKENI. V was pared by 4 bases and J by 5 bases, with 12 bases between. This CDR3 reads CASSRPTGNNEQFF. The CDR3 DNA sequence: TGTGCCAGCTCACGTCCGACAGGTAACAATGAGCAGTTCTTC.

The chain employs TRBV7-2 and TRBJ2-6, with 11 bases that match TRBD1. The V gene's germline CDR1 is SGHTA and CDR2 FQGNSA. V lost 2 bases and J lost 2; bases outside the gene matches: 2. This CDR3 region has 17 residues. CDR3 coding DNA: TGTGCCAGCAGCTTACGGACAGGGGGCACTGGGGCCAACGTCCTGACTTTC. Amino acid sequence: CASSLRTGGTGANVLTF. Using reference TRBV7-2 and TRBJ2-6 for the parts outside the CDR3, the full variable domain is GAGVSQSPSNKVTEKGKDVELRCDPISGHTALYWYRQSLGQGLEFLIYFQGNSAPDKSGLPSDRFSAERTGGSVSTLTIQRTQQEDSAVYLCASSLRTGGTGANVLTFGAGSRLTVL.

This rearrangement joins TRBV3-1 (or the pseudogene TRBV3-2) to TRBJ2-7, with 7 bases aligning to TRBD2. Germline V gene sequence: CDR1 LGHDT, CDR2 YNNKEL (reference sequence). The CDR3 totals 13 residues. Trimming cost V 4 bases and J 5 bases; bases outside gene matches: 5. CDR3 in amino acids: CASSPRLAHEQYF. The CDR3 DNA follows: TGTGCCAGCAGCCCCCGACTAGCCCACGAGCAGTACTTC.

Here the CDR3 reads CAWSIWGAETQYF. Written as DNA, the CDR3 is TGTGCCTGGAGTATCTGGGGAGCCGAGACCCAGTACTTC. The V gene is TRBV30, the J gene TRBJ2-5, with TRBD2 as a possible D gene (5 bases). Germline loops: CDR1 GTSNPN, CDR2 SVGIG (reference sequence). V lost 2 bases and J lost 5, with 12 bases in between. CDR3 length: 13 amino acids.

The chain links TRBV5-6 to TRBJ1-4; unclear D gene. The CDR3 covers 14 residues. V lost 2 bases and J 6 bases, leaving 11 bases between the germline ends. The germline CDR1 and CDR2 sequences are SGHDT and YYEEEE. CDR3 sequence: CASSLPGEDEKLFF. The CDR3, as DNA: TGTGCCAGCAGCTTACCCGGGGAGGATGAAAAACTGTTTTTT.

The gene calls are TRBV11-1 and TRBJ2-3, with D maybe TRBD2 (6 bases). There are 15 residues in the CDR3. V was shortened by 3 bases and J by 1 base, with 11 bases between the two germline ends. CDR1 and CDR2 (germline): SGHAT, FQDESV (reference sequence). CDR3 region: CASSFGGLRTDTQYF. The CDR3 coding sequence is TGTGCCAGCAGCTTTGGGGGACTCCGCACAGATACGCAGTATTTT. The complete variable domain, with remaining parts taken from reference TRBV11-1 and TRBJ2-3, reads EAEVAQSPRYKITEKSQAVAFWCDPISGHATLYWYRQILGQGPELLVQFQDESVVDDSQLPKDRFSAERLKGVDSTLKIQPAELGDSAMYLCASSFGGLRTDTQYFGPGTRLTVL.

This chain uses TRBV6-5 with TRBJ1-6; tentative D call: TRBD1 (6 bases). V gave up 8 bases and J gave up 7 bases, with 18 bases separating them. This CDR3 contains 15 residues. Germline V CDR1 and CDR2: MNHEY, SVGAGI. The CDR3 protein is CASLGPGQYNSPLHF. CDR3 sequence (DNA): TGTGCCAGCCTGGGACCGGGACAATACAATTCACCCCTCCACTTT.

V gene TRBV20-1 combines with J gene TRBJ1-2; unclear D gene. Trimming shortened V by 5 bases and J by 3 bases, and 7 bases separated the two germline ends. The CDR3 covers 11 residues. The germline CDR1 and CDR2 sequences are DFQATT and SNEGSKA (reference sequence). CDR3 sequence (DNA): TGCAGTGCTGTACAAGACTATGGCTACACCTTC. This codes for CSAVQDYGYTF.

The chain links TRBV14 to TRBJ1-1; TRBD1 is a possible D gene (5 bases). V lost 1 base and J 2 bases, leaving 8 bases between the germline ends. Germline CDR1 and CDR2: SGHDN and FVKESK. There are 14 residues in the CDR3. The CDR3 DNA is TGTGCCAGCAGCCAAGGACAGTTCAACACTGAAGCTTTCTTT. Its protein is CASSQGQFNTEAFF.

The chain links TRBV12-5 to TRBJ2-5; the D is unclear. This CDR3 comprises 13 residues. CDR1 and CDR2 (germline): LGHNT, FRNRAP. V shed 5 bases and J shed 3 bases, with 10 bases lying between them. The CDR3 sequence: CASGATKKETQYF. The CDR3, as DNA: TGTGCTAGTGGTGCTACCAAAAAAGAGACCCAGTACTTC.

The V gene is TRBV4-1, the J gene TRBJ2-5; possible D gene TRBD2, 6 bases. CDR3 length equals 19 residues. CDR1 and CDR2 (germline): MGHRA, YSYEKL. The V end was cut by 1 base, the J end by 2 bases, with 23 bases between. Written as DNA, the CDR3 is TGCGCCAGCAGCCAAGGGCGCGCACTAGCCCGAACGGGGCAAGAGACCCAGTACTTC. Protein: CASSQGRALARTGQETQYF.

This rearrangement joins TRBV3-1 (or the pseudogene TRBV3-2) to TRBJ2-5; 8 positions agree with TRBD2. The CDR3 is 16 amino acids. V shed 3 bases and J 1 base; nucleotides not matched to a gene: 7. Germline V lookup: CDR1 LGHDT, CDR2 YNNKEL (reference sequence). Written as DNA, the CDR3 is TGTGCCAGCAGCCATGGCACTAGCGGATTCCAAGAGACCCAGTACTTC. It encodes CASSHGTSGFQETQYF.

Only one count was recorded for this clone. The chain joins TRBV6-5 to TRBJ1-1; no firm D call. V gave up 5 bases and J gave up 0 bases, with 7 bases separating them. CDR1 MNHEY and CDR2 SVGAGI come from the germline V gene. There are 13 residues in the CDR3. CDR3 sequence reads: CASSPSMNTEAFF. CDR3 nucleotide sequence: TGTGCCAGCAGTCCATCCATGAACACTGAAGCTTTCTTT.

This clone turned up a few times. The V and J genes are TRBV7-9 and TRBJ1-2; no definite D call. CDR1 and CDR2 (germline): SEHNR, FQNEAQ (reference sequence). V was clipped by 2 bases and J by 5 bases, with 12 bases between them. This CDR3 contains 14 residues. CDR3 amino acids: CASSLTSWPYGYTF. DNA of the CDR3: TGTGCCAGCAGCTTAACCTCCTGGCCTTATGGCTACACCTTC. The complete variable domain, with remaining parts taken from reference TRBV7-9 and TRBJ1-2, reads DTGVSQNPRHKITKRGQNVTFRCDPISEHNRLYWYRQTLGQGPEFLTYFQNEAQLEKSRLLSDRFSAERPKGSFSTLEIQRTEQGDSAMYLCASSLTSWPYGYTFGSGTRLTVV.

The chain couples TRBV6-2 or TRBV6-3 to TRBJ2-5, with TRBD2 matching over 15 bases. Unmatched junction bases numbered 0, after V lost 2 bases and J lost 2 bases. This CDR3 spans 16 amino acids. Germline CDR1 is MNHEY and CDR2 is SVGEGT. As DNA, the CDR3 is TGTGCCAGCAGTTACGGACTAGCGGGGGGGCAAGAGACCCAGTACTTC. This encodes CASSYGLAGGQETQYF.

CDR3 amino acids: CASSSDRGNTIYF. Written as DNA, the CDR3 is TGTGCCAGCAGTTCCGATCGGGGGAACACCATATATTTT. V is TRBV6-2 or TRBV6-3 and J is TRBJ1-3, with D possibly TRBD1 on 5 matching bases. V gave up 4 bases and J gave up 7 bases, with 11 bases separating them. From germline, CDR1 is MNHEY and CDR2 SVGEGT. The CDR3 covers 13 residues.

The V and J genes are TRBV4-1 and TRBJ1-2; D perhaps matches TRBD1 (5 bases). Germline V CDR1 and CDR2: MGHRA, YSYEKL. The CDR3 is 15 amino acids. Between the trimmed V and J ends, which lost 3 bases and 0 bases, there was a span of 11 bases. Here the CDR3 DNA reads TGCGCCAGCAGCCAGCAGGCGACAGCTAACTATGGCTACACCTTC. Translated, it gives CASSQQATANYGYTF.

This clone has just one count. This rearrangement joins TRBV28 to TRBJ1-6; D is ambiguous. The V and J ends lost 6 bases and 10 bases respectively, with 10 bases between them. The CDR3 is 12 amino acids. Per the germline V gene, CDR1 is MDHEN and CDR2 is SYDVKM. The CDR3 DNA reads TGTGCCAGCAGCTTAACGGGGTCACCCCTCCACTTT. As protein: CASSLTGSPLHF.

The CDR3 DNA sequence: TGTGCCAGCAGTTTGCCCAGGGGAAACTTTCGTGGCTACACCTTC. Translation: CASSLPRGNFRGYTF. V is TRBV28 and J is TRBJ1-2; possible D gene TRBD1, 6 bases. CDR1 is MDHEN, CDR2 SYDVKM, per germline. The CDR3 is 15 amino acids. V was cut by 3 bases and J by 7 bases, with 18 bases left in between.